This T cell receptor (beta chain) emerged from a study of T cell responses to AZD1222 COVID-19 vaccine. Overall study results and limits: CD4 TCRs covered the whole spike, strongest at regions 160-218 and 743-854.

A remark on this clone: The antigen remains undetermined.

J lost 2 bases, V lost 4 bases, and 4 bases had no gene match. Germline V gene sequence: CDR1 MNHEY, CDR2 SVGAGI. The CDR3 covers 14 residues. Sequencing used immunoSEQ multiplex PCR; TCRdb keeps in-frame clones, though not all of them. The data show 45,000 to 65,000 clones, over 70% seen once. The receptor was isolated from an adult in good health. V and J are TRBV6-5 and TRBJ2-5; the match to TRBD1 covers 7 bases. This specimen was peripheral blood, taken on day 0 of AZD1222 vaccination. CDR3 in amino acids: CASSFTQGQETQYF. The CDR3 DNA reads as TGTGCCAGCAGTTTCACACAGGGGCAAGAGACCCAGTACTTC.